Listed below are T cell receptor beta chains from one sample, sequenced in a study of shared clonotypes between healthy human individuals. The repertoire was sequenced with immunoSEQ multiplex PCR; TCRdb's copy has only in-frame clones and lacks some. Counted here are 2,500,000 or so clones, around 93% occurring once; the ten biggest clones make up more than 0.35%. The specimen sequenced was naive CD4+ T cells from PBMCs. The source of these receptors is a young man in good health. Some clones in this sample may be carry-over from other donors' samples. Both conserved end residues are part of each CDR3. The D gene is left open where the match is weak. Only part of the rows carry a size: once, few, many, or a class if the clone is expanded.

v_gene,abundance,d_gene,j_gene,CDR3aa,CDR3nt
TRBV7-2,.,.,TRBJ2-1,CASSLGGRSYNEQFF,TGTGCCAGCAGCTTAGGGGGGAGGTCCTACAATGAGCAGTTCTTC
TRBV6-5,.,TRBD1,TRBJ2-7,CASSWGDRAREQYF,TGTGCCAGCAGCTGGGGGGACAGGGCGCGCGAGCAGTACTTC
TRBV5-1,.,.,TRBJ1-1,CASSLADRTGEAFF,TGCGCCAGCAGCTTGGCCGACAGGACCGGGGAAGCTTTCTTT
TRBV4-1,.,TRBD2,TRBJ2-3,CASRHTLLAGGSASTDTQYF,TGCGCCAGCAGGCACACCTTACTAGCGGGAGGATCGGCTAGCACAGATACGCAGTATTTT
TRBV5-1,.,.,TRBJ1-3,CASRAGVGVAGNTIYF,TGCGCCAGCAGGGCCGGTGTGGGGGTCGCTGGAAACACCATATATTTT
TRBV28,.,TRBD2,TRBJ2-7,CASSRIAGGHQYEQYF,TGTGCCAGCAGCCGCATAGCGGGAGGGCACCAATACGAGCAGTACTTC
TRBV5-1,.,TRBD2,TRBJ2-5,CASSALLAGVVETQYF,TGCGCCAGCAGCGCGCTACTAGCGGGAGTCGTGGAGACCCAGTACTTC
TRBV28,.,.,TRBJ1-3,CASSLRTVGGNTIYF,TGTGCCAGCAGTCTTAGGACAGTAGGCGGAAACACCATATATTTT
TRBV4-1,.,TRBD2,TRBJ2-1,CASSQDWELAGSHEQFF,TGCGCCAGCAGCCAAGATTGGGAACTAGCGGGATCCCATGAGCAGTTCTTC
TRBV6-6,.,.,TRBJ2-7,CASSGFYEQYF,TGTGCCAGCAGTGGCTTCTACGAGCAGTACTTC
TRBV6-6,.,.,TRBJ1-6,CASRPPNSPLHF,TGTGCCAGCAGACCCCCTAATTCACCCCTCCACTTT
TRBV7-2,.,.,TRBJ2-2,CASSAARTGELFF,TGTGCCAGCAGCGCAGCCCGAACCGGGGAGCTGTTTTTT
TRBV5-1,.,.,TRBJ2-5,CASSQTVEETQYF,TGCGCCAGCAGCCAAACAGTAGAAGAGACCCAGTACTTC
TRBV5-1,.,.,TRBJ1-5,CASSSQGGNQPQHF,TGCGCCAGCAGCTCCCAGGGCGGCAATCAGCCCCAGCATTTT
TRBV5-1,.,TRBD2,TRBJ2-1,CASSLVAGANNEQFF,TGCGCCAGCAGCTTGGTGGCGGGAGCGAATAATGAGCAGTTCTTC
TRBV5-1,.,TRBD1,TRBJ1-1,CASSSTGGPDSTEAFF,TGCGCCAGCAGCTCTACAGGGGGCCCGGATTCAACTGAAGCTTTCTTT
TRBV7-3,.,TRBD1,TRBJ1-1,CASSRDRDTEAFF,TGTGCCAGCAGCCGTGACAGGGACACTGAAGCTTTCTTT
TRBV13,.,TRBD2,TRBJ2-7,CASSSPLAGVREQYF,TGTGCCAGCAGCTCCCCACTAGCGGGAGTGCGCGAGCAGTACTTC
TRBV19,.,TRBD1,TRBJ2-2,CASSSRRQGGTGELFF,TGTGCCAGTAGTTCCCGTCGACAGGGTGGGACCGGGGAGCTGTTTTTT
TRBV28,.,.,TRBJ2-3,CASSPTSRPLGDTQYF,TGTGCCAGCAGTCCGACTTCCCGACCACTTGGAGATACGCAGTATTTT
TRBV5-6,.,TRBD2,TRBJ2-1,CASSQTGPTSEYNEQFF,TGTGCCAGCAGCCAAACGGGACCAACTAGCGAGTACAATGAGCAGTTCTTC
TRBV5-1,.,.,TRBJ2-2,CASSPGRPNTGELFF,TGCGCCAGCAGCCCCGGCAGACCGAACACCGGGGAGCTGTTTTTT
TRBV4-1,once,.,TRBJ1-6,CASSQGGSNSPLHF,TGCGCCAGCAGCCAAGGAGGCAGTAATTCACCCCTCCACTTT
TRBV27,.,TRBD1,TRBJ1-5,CASRGTGGLPQHF,TGTGCCAGCAGAGGGACAGGGGGCTTGCCCCAGCATTTT
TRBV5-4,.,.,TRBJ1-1,CASSTRGGPWEAFF,TGTGCCAGCAGCACCCGGGGGGGACCCTGGGAAGCTTTCTTT
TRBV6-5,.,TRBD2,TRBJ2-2,CASSLRLAGAGELFF,TGTGCCAGCAGTTTAAGACTAGCGGGAGCCGGGGAGCTGTTTTTT
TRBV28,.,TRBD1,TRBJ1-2,CASSSLPFGTEDNYGYTF,TGTGCCAGCAGTTCCTTACCCTTCGGGACAGAAGATAACTATGGCTACACCTTC
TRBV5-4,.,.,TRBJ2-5,CASSFQETQYF,TGTGCCAGCAGCTTTCAAGAGACCCAGTACTTC
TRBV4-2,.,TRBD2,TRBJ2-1,CASSLQRLAAYNEQFF,TGTGCCAGCAGCCTGCAAAGGCTAGCGGCTTACAATGAGCAGTTCTTC
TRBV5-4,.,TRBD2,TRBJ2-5,CASSSREGKGGTQYF,TGTGCCAGCAGCTCCCGGGAGGGTAAAGGAGGGACCCAGTACTTC
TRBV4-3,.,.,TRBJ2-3,CASSQRINTDTQYF,TGCGCCAGCAGCCAACGCATTAACACAGATACGCAGTATTTT
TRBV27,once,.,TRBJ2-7,CASSLVAHLGGEQYF,TGTGCCAGCAGTTTAGTTGCCCACCTAGGAGGCGAGCAGTACTTC
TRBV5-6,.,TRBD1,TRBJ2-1,CASSVTDRGYNEQFF,TGTGCCAGCAGCGTTACGGACAGGGGCTACAATGAGCAGTTCTTC
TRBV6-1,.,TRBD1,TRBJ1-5,CASSEPTGGIYSNQPQHF,TGTGCCAGCAGCGAACCGACAGGGGGGATATATAGCAATCAGCCCCAGCATTTT
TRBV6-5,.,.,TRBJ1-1,CASSSPGGQEAFF,TGTGCCAGCAGTTCCCCCGGGGGACAAGAAGCTTTCTTT
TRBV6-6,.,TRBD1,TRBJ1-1,CASSYLRGQERAFF,TGTGCCAGCAGTTACTTGAGGGGGCAAGAAAGGGCTTTCTTT
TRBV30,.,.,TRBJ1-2,CAWSASGAVLFGYTF,TGTGCCTGGAGTGCGAGCGGGGCCGTGCTATTTGGCTACACCTTC
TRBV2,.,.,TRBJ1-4,CASSEALYSRNEKLFF,TGTGCCAGCAGTGAAGCGCTATACAGCCGTAATGAAAAACTGTTTTTT
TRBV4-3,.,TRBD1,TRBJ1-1,CASSPQGAYTEAFF,TGCGCCAGCAGCCCCCAGGGGGCCTACACTGAAGCTTTCTTT
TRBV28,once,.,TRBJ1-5,CASSVGTGHQPQHF,TGTGCCAGCAGTGTTGGCACAGGCCATCAGCCCCAGCATTTT